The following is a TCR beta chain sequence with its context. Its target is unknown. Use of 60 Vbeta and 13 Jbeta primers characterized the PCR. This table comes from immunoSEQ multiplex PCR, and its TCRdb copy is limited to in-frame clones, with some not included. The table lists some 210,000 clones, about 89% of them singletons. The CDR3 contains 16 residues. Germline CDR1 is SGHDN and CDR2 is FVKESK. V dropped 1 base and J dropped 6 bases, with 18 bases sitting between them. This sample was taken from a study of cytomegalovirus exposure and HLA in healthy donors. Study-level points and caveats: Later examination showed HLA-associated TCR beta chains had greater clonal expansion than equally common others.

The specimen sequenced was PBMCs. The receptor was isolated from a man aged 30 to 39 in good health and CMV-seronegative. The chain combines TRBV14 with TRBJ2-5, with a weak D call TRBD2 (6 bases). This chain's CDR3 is CASSQGTGEAVKTQYF. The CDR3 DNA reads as TGTGCCAGCAGCCAAGGTACGGGAGAAGCTGTCAAGACCCAGTACTTC.